These 26 T cell receptor beta chains share one sample of origin, sequenced in a study of T-cell reconstitution after alpha-beta-depleted transplantation in children. Using unique molecular identifiers, the investigators prepared the TCRbeta library. Each CDR3 protein is one row after TCRdb ran MiXCR on the PCR reads. The sample comprises 350,000 to 500,000 distinct CDR3 sequences, roughly 44% of which are singletons, and roughly 27% rests with the top ten. The specimen comprised PBMCs, sampled before TCRalphabeta/CD19-depleted stem cell transplant. The receptors derive from a girl aged 2-9 years with aplastic anemia, due to receive a stem cell transplant.

The J gene is TRBJ2-2, the V gene TRBV5-1; D unresolved. CDR1 and CDR2 from the germline V gene are SGHRS and YFSETQ. The CDR3 consists of 13 residues. Trimming shortened V by 8 bases and J by 1 base, and 9 bases separated the two germline ends. CDR3 sequence reads: CASLMGNTGELFF. The CDR3 DNA reads TGCGCCAGTCTTATGGGGAACACCGGGGAGCTGTTTTTT.

The chain joins TRBV12-3 or TRBV12-4 to TRBJ1-1; no clear D. The CDR3 runs 11 residues. With 6 bases removed from V and 8 bases from J, the gap between germline ends came to 10 bases. CDR3 in DNA: TGTGCCAGCAGCGTAGGCACCGAAGCTTTCTTT. Amino acids: CASSVGTEAFF.

The rearrangement links TRBV4-2 to TRBJ2-7; possibly TRBD1 or TRBD2 for D (5 bases each). The CDR3 runs to 15 residues. Germline values: CDR1 LGHNA, CDR2 YNFKEQ. V shed 3 bases and J shed 0 bases, with 12 bases lying between them. The DNA for the CDR3 is TGTGCCAGCAGCCACGGGACGCCAAGCTCCTACGAGCAGTACTTC. It yields the protein CASSHGTPSSYEQYF.

This sequence joins TRBV6-1 and TRBJ2-3; TRBD2 matches at 9 bases. The germline V gene encodes CDR1 MNHNS and CDR2 SASEGT. This CDR3 has 14 residues. The junction had 4 bases not matched to a gene; V was cut back by 6 bases and J by 3 bases. The CDR3 DNA follows: TGTGCCAGCAGGCGGGAGGGCCTTACAGATACGCAGTATTTT. Translated: CASRREGLTDTQYF.

This chain uses TRBV6-5 with TRBJ2-1, with 11 nucleotides matching TRBD2. Germline values: CDR1 MNHEY, CDR2 SVGAGI. V gave up 2 bases and J gave up 6 bases; unmatched junction bases: 3. The CDR3 covers 15 residues. CDR3 nucleotide sequence: TGTGCCAGCAGTTACCCTAGCGGGAGGATCAATGAGCAGTTCTTC. Translation gives CASSYPSGRINEQFF.

This clonotype was observed many times. This chain connects TRBV15 to TRBJ2-1; D is undetermined. V gave up 6 bases and J gave up 7 bases, with 16 bases separating them. Germline V gene data show CDR1 as LNHNV and CDR2 as YYDKDF (reference sequence). The CDR3 covers 14 residues. The CDR3 spells CATRARSWENEQFF. The DNA of the CDR3 is TGTGCCACCAGGGCTAGATCTTGGGAAAATGAGCAGTTCTTC.

The chain is built from TRBV20-1 and TRBJ2-1; maybe TRBD2 (6 bases). The V end was cut by 2 bases, the J end by 10 bases, with 15 bases between. Per germline, CDR1 DFQATT and CDR2 SNEGSKA (reference sequence). The length of the CDR3 is 13 residues. CDR3: CSARRPPSGEQFF. The CDR3 nucleotides read TGCAGTGCTAGAAGGCCCCCGAGCGGGGAGCAGTTCTTC.

This clonotype occurred once. The gene calls are TRBV5-8 and TRBJ2-3, with D tentatively TRBD2 (5 bases). The ends were cut back, 1 base at V and 5 bases at J, with 17 bases in the middle. The CDR3 totals 16 residues. Germline-derived CDR1 and CDR2 are SGHTS and YDEGEE. The CDR3 reads CASSLFYGPGEDTQYF. The CDR3 DNA is TGTGCCAGCAGCTTGTTCTACGGCCCCGGGGAAGATACGCAGTATTTT.

The rearrangement joins TRBV20-1 to TRBJ1-2, with TRBD1 as a possible D gene (5 bases). CDR1 is DFQATT and CDR2 is SNEGSKA in the germline V gene (reference sequence). Deletions cut 8 bases from V and 4 bases from J, with 17 bases between. The CDR3 has 13 residues. The CDR3 reads CSPIRERGYGYTF. CDR3 coding DNA: TGCAGTCCGATCAGGGAAAGGGGCTATGGCTACACCTTC.

This clonotype was counted only a few times. The chain joins TRBV20-1 to TRBJ2-2; no definite D call. CDR3 size: 14 residues. The germline gives CDR1 DFQATT, CDR2 SNEGSKA (reference sequence). Trimming removed 3 bases from V and 1 base from J, with 9 bases in between. The CDR3 nucleotides are TGCAGTGCTAGCATGGGCGAGAACACCGGGGAGCTGTTTTTT. Protein sequence: CSASMGENTGELFF.

V gene TRBV20-1 combines with J gene TRBJ2-2; a possible D gene is TRBD2 (8 bases). The length of the CDR3 is 15 residues. CDR1 and CDR2 (germline): DFQATT, SNEGSKA (reference sequence). V was trimmed by 1 base and J by 4 bases, leaving 13 bases between them. The CDR3 DNA reads TGCAGTGCTAGAGCGGGGGGGACAGCCACCGGGGAGCTGTTTTTT. Amino acid sequence: CSARAGGTATGELFF.

This clonotype appeared many times. V usage is TRBV6-5 and J usage is TRBJ1-1, with 7 positions matching TRBD1. This CDR3 is built from 16 residues. Germline loops: CDR1 MNHEY, CDR2 SVGAGI. V was clipped by 5 bases and J by 1 base; unmatched bases: 10. This CDR3 reads CASSPPPGQSNTEAFF. CDR3 sequence (DNA): TGTGCCAGCAGTCCCCCGCCGGGACAGTCGAACACTGAAGCTTTCTTT.

Many counts were recorded for this clonotype. The V gene is TRBV20-1, the J gene TRBJ2-3; TRBD2 is a possible D gene (6 bases). V gave up 6 bases and J gave up 0 bases, with 16 bases separating them. CDR3 length: 15 residues. Germline lookup yields CDR1 DFQATT and CDR2 SNEGSKA (reference sequence). In DNA, the CDR3 is TGCAGTGCGCCCCCCCGGGACTCAAGCACAGATACGCAGTATTTT. Protein product: CSAPPRDSSTDTQYF.

This rearrangement joins TRBV20-1 to TRBJ2-7, with 7 bases identical to TRBD2. Trimming cost V 5 bases and J 6 bases; bases outside gene matches: 10. Looked up from germline, CDR1 is DFQATT and CDR2 is SNEGSKA (reference sequence). This CDR3 comprises 13 residues. This chain's CDR3 is CSAGLPGGTEQYF. The CDR3 DNA follows: TGCAGTGCTGGTCTCCCGGGAGGTACCGAGCAGTACTTC.

A few counts support this clonotype. The genes are TRBV5-1 and TRBJ2-5; TRBD1 aligns across 7 bases. The CDR3 is 16 residues long. V lost 4 bases, J lost 5 bases, and 14 bases stayed unmatched. Germline V gene lookup returns CDR1 SGHRS and CDR2 YFSETQ. The CDR3 DNA follows: TGCGCCAGCAGCCAGACAGGGAGATATCGGGTTGAGACCCAGTACTTC. Translation: CASSQTGRYRVETQYF.

This clonotype turned up a few times. The V and J genes are TRBV20-1 and TRBJ2-1; D gene uncertain. Trimming took off 3 bases at V and 2 bases at J, with 17 bases between the two ends. Germline V gives CDR1 DFQATT, CDR2 SNEGSKA (reference sequence). This CDR3 region has 16 residues. The CDR3 protein is CSARVQRSPTYNEQFF. CDR3 DNA: TGCAGTGCTAGGGTACAGCGCTCCCCCACCTACAATGAGCAGTTCTTC.

In its sample, this clonotype was seen many times. The chain has TRBV27 and TRBJ2-1; 7 nucleotides align to TRBD1. The CDR3 extends over 12 amino acids. Looked up from germline, CDR1 is MNHEY and CDR2 is SMNVEV (reference sequence). J gave up 6 bases and V 6 bases, and 2 bases lay outside the gene matches. The CDR3 is CASSTGVNEQFF. CDR3 coding DNA: TGTGCCAGCAGCACAGGGGTCAATGAGCAGTTCTTC.

Only a few counts were recorded for this clonotype. The chain is built from TRBV15 and TRBJ2-1; TRBD2 matches at 7 bases. The CDR3 is 16 residues long. In germline, CDR1 is LNHNV, CDR2 YYDKDF (reference sequence). The V segment lost 0 bases and the J segment 2 bases; nucleotides outside the gene matches: 4. As DNA, the CDR3 is TGTGCCACCAGCAGAGATCGGGCGGGAGCCTACAATGAGCAGTTCTTC. Protein sequence: CATSRDRAGAYNEQFF.

J is TRBJ2-2 and V is TRBV7-3; no reliable D call. The V and J ends lost 4 bases and 6 bases respectively, with 9 bases between them. CDR3 length equals 13 residues. Per the germline V gene, CDR1 is SGHTA and CDR2 is FQGTGA. CDR3 protein: CASSSLQAGELFF. The CDR3, as DNA: TGTGCCAGCAGCTCCCTCCAGGCCGGGGAGCTGTTTTTT.

This clonotype was detected a few times. The chain uses TRBV13 and TRBJ2-7; 9 positions agree with TRBD1. V dropped 3 bases and J dropped 0; count of bases not matched to a gene: 3. The CDR3 totals 15 residues. Germline loops: CDR1 PRHDT, CDR2 FYEKMQ (reference sequence). The CDR3 nucleotides are TGTGCCAGCAGCTTTTGGGACAGGGCCTCCTACGAGCAGTACTTC. Its protein product is CASSFWDRASYEQYF.

The V and J genes are TRBV7-2 and TRBJ2-1; 7 bases align to TRBD1. V shed 5 bases, J shed 3 bases, and the junction held 7 bases outside the gene matches. The CDR3 totals 15 residues. Germline-derived CDR1 and CDR2 are SGHTA and FQGNSA. CDR3 coding DNA: TGTGCCAGCAGCCAGGGGGTGGGTGTCTACAATGAGCAGTTCTTC. Amino acids: CASSQGVGVYNEQFF.

The sample holds one count of this clonotype. The chain carries TRBV4-1 and TRBJ2-5; the D call may be TRBD1 or TRBD2 (5 bases each). This CDR3 is 17 amino acids long. V lost 4 bases and J lost 2, with 20 bases in between. The germline V gene encodes CDR1 MGHRA and CDR2 YSYEKL. The CDR3 DNA sequence: TGCGCCAGCAGCCCCGAACCCCGACGGGGCACACAAGAGACCCAGTACTTC. Translating gives CASSPEPRRGTQETQYF.

As to this clonotype: One junction end disagrees with the germline gene, perhaps due to a read error. V is TRBV4-2 and J is TRBJ2-7; 9 bases are shared with TRBD1. This CDR3 is built from 15 residues. Germline V gene data show CDR1 as LGHNA and CDR2 as YNFKEQ. The CDR3: CAISQDGTGFFEQYF. DNA for the CDR3: TGTGCCATCAGCCAAGACGGGACAGGGTTCTTCGAGCAGTACTTC.

The chain has TRBV29-1 and TRBJ1-2; possible D gene TRBD1, 5 bases. The V end was cut by 4 bases, the J end by 3 bases, with 12 bases between. Germline lookup yields CDR1 SQVTM and CDR2 ANQGSEA. There are 13 residues in the CDR3. CDR3 sequence (DNA): TGCAGCGTTGGAGGCAGGGCTGACTATGGCTACACCTTC. Translation: CSVGGRADYGYTF.

This clonotype was counted ten times or more. The chain combines TRBV29-1 with TRBJ2-1; 14 nucleotides align to TRBD2. Germline V gives CDR1 SQVTM, CDR2 ANQGSEA. The CDR3 loop spans 13 amino acids. The V and J ends lost 7 bases and 10 bases, in that order; junction bases with no gene match: 6. Here the CDR3 DNA reads TGCAGCGGCCGGACTAGCGGGAGGCCCGAGCAGTTCTTC. Amino acids: CSGRTSGRPEQFF.

The CDR3 DNA follows: TGCAGCGTCGGCCAGGGATGGGACAATGAGCAGTTCTTC. It translates to CSVGQGWDNEQFF. The genes are TRBV29-1 and TRBJ2-1; weak D call: TRBD1 (5 bases). Trimming removed 6 bases from V and 5 bases from J, with 14 bases in between. CDR1 and CDR2 from the germline V gene are SQVTM and ANQGSEA. The length of the CDR3 is 13 residues.